The text below deals with one T cell receptor (beta chain). Its antigen is still unknown. The donors were part of the validation cohort, which consisted of roughly 120 subjects and was separate from the first cohort of several hundred subjects. The data are from a study of cytomegalovirus exposure and HLA in healthy donors. Whole-study results and caveats: Using the classifier, cytomegalovirus status was reportedly diagnosed with high specificity and sensitivity. Generally TCR sequences proved uncommon, though certain public TCRs appeared in numerous donors. TCR beta chains numbering 150 to 200 were designated cytomegalovirus-associated.

The protocol was immunoSEQ multiplex PCR, while the TCRdb copy is restricted to in-frame clones and leaves out a portion. The table has 60,000 to 70,000 clones, more than 85% seen once. Germline V gene data show CDR1 as MNHEY and CDR2 as SVGAGI. V was shortened by 0 bases and J by 8 bases, with 16 bases between the two germline ends. The CDR3 spans 15 residues. The clonotype comes from a woman under 30 in good health and CMV-seronegative. V is TRBV6-5 and J is TRBJ1-2; possible D gene TRBD1, 5 bases. Sequences were obtained from PBMCs. CDR3 nucleotide sequence: TGTGCCAGCAGTTACTCCGCTGGGGCGTTTGGAGGCTACACCTTC. Its protein is CASSYSAGAFGGYTF.